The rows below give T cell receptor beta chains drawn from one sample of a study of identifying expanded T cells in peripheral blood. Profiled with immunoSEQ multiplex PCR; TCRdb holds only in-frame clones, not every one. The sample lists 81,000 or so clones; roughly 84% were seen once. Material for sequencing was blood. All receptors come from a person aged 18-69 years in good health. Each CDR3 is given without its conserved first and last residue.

CDR3: ASSLGEIAYEQY
V: TRBV7-9
length: 12

CDR3: ASSVAASGKGGSYEQY
V: TRBV9
length: 16

CDR3: ASSLPLGNEQF
V: TRBV11-3
length: 11

CDR3: ASSPGQGWDEQF
V: TRBV28
length: 12

CDR3: ASNRRDRNQPQH
V: TRBV19
length: 12

CDR3: ASSAQGRETQY
V: TRBV9
length: 11

CDR3: SVGMGETLSSYEQY
V: TRBV29-1
length: 14

CDR3: ASSEGQGGGYT
V: TRBV9
length: 11

CDR3: ASSPGPDYGYT
V: TRBV28
length: 11

CDR3: ASSQVSLNNEQF
V: TRBV4-3
length: 12

CDR3: ASSPRQGEGTDTQY
V: TRBV9
length: 14

CDR3: ASSEDIPTYEQY
V: TRBV6-1
length: 12

CDR3: ASSSWTGGQY
V: TRBV9
length: 10

CDR3: ASSKGGQPQH
V: TRBV28
length: 10

CDR3: ASRLGVNEKLF
V: TRBV27
length: 11

CDR3: ASRRDRSTDTQY
V: TRBV19
length: 12

CDR3: ASRPPRQGPYPDTQY
V: TRBV28
length: 15

CDR3: ASSIEGTEAF
V: TRBV18
length: 10

CDR3: ASSYNQPQH
V: TRBV2
length: 9

CDR3: ASSGSGTSTDTQY
V: TRBV9
length: 13

CDR3: ASSYTGGAGELF
V: TRBV7-8
length: 12

CDR3: ASSEINRGETQY
V: TRBV25-1
length: 12

CDR3: ASSSSPGSSYGYT
V: TRBV28
length: 13

CDR3: ASSNLNRADTQY
V: TRBV2
length: 12

CDR3: ASSYSTPARGSGAF
V: TRBV6-5
length: 14

CDR3: ASSDLRQRNTIY
V: TRBV6-1
length: 12

CDR3: ASSLARVDTGELF
V: TRBV5-1
length: 13

CDR3: ASSEQGNLNYGYT
V: TRBV19
length: 13

CDR3: ASIPHGYSGNTIY
V: TRBV19
length: 13

CDR3: ASSLAAEAF
V: TRBV5-6
length: 9

CDR3: ASEGTGFGYGYT
V: TRBV10-1
length: 12

CDR3: ASRPDAGDKLF
V: TRBV27
length: 11

CDR3: ASSPPLGDQETQY
V: TRBV18
length: 13

CDR3: ASSHGFGTYEQY
V: TRBV4-3
length: 12

CDR3: ASSLDGAGETEAF
V: TRBV7-9
length: 13

CDR3: ASSLQNTQY
V: TRBV11-2
length: 9

CDR3: SVEGGGHTEAF
V: TRBV29-1
length: 11

CDR3: SVVRWNYEQY
V: TRBV29-1
length: 10

CDR3: ASSLKGTESNQPQH
V: TRBV7-2
length: 14

CDR3: ASSLQGARETQY
V: TRBV5-1
length: 12

CDR3: AWMSRGGKTQY
V: TRBV30
length: 11

CDR3: ASTSQSGSNYGYT
V: TRBV27
length: 13

CDR3: ASLSSGDTEAF
V: TRBV18
length: 11

CDR3: RADRESTIY
V: TRBV20-1
length: 9

CDR3: ASSYSTRHDQETQY
V: TRBV6-6
length: 14

CDR3: ASSQDLAGGTYEQY
V: TRBV4-2
length: 14

CDR3: GRRTSGRAPHNEQF
V: TRBV6-4
length: 14